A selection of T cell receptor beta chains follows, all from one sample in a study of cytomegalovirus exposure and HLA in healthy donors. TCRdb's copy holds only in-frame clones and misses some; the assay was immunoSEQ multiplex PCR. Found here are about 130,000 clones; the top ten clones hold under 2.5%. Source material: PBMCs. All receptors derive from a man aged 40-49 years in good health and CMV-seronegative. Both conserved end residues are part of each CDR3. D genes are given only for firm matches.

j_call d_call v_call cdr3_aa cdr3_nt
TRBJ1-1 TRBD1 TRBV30 CAWRPTGGTEAFF TGTGCCTGGAGACCCACAGGGGGCACTGAAGCTTTCTTT
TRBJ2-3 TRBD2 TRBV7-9 CASSLGGRGTDTQYF TGTGCCAGCAGCTTAGGCGGGAGGGGCACAGATACGCAGTATTTT
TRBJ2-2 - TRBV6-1 CASSGSGGVGTGGLFF TGTGCCAGCAGTGGGTCTGGAGGGGTAGGCACCGGGGGGCTGTTTTTT
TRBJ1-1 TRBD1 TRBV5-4 CASSSQQGADTEAFF TGTGCCAGCAGCTCGCAGCAGGGGGCGGACACTGAAGCTTTCTTT
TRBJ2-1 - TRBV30 CAWRGPRRPGNEQFF TGTGCCTGGAGGGGCCCGCGGAGGCCGGGTAATGAGCAGTTCTTC
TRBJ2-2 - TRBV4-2 CASSHLQGEPGELFF TGTGCCAGCAGCCACCTCCAGGGTGAGCCCGGGGAGCTGTTTTTT
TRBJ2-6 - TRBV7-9 CASSLGGQPLFGANVLTF TGTGCCAGCAGCTTAGGGGGACAACCCCTTTTTGGGGCCAACGTCCTGACTTTC
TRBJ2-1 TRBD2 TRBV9 CASSAGTSGTNEQFF TGTGCCAGCAGCGCCGGGACTAGCGGGACCAATGAGCAGTTCTTC
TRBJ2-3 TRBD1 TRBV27 CASSSIFPGTGGDTQYF TGTGCCAGCAGTTCGATATTCCCCGGGACAGGGGGCGATACGCAGTATTTT
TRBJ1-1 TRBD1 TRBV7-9 CASSFLTFLNDRANTEAFF TGTGCCAGCAGCTTCCTTACCTTCTTGAACGACAGGGCGAACACTGAAGCTTTCTTT
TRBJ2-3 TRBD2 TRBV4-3 CASSQEVLAGDTQYF TGCGCCAGCAGCCAAGAAGTCCTAGCGGGGGATACGCAGTATTTT
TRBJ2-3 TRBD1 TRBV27 CASSSPIHWDRSTYTQYF TGTGCCAGCAGTTCCCCTATCCATTGGGACAGGAGCACATATACGCAGTATTTT
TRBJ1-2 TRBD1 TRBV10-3 CAIRGTGVHYGYTF TGTGCCATCAGGGGGACAGGGGTGCACTATGGCTACACCTTC
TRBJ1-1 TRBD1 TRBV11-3 CASSLDQGAEAFF TGTGCCAGCAGCTTAGATCAGGGGGCTGAAGCTTTCTTT
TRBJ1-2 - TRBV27 CASRKQGFNYGYTF TGTGCCAGCAGGAAACAGGGTTTTAACTATGGCTACACCTTC
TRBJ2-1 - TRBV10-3 CAIRGGVLMNEQFF TGTGCCATCCGGGGCGGGGTCCTTATGAATGAGCAGTTCTTC
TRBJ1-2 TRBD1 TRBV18 CASSPRLQGEGYGYTF TGTGCCAGCTCACCACGCCTACAGGGGGAGGGCTATGGCTACACCTTC
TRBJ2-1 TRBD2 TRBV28 CASSLAGGAFF TGTGCCAGCAGTCTGGCGGGGGGGGCGTTCTTC
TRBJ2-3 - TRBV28 CASSLLADTQYF TGTGCCAGCAGTTTACTAGCAGATACGCAGTATTTT
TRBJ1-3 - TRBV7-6 CASSLMRSGNTIYF TGTGCCAGCAGCTTGATGCGATCTGGAAACACCATATATTTT
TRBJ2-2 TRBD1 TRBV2 CASRLGTVGELFF TGTGCCAGCCGCCTCGGGACAGTAGGGGAGCTGTTTTTT
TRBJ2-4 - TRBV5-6 CASRNWGLESIQYF TGTGCCAGCAGAAACTGGGGCCTGGAAAGCATTCAGTACTTC
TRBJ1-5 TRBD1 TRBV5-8 CASSTTGTGRRKQPQHF TGTGCCAGCAGCACAACCGGGACAGGGAGGAGAAAACAGCCCCAGCATTTT